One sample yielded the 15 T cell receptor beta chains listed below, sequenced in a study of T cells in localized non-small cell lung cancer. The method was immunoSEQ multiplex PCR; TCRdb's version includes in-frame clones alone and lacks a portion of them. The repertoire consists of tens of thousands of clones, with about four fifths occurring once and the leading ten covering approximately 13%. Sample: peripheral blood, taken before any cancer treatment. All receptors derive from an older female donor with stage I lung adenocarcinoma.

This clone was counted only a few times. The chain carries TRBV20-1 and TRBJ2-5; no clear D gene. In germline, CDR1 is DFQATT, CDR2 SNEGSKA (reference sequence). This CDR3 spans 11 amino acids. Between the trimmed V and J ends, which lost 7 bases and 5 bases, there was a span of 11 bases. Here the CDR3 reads CSVIGGETQYF. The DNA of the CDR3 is TGCAGTGTCATCGGTGGTGAGACCCAGTACTTC.

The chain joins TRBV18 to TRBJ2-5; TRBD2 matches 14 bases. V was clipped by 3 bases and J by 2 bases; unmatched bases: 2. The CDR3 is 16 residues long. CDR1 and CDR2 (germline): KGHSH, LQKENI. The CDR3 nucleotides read TGTGCCAGCTCACCCGGACTAGCGGGGGGACAAGAGACCCAGTACTTC. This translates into CASSPGLAGGQETQYF. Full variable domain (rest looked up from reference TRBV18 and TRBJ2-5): NAGVMQNPRHLVRRRGQEARLRCSPMKGHSHVYWYRQLPEEGLKFMVYLQKENIIDESGMPKERFSAEFPKEGPSILRIQQVVRGDSAAYFCASSPGLAGGQETQYFGPGTRLLVL.

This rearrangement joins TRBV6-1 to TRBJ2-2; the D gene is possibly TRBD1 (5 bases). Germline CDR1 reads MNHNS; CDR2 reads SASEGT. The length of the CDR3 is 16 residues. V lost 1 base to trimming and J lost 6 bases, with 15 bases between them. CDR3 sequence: CASSEVVRVLSGELFF. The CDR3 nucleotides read TGTGCCAGCAGTGAAGTAGTCAGGGTGTTATCCGGGGAGCTGTTTTTT.

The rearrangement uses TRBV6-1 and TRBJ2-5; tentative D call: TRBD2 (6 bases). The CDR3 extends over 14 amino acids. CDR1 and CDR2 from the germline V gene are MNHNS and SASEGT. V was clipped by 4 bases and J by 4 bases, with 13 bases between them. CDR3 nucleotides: TGTGCCAGCAGTGCCACAGCGGGCGGAGAGACCCAGTACTTC. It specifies CASSATAGGETQYF.

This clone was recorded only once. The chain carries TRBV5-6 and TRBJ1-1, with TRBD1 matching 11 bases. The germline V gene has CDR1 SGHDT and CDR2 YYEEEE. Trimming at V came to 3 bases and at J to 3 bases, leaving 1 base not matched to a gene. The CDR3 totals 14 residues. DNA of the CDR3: TGTGCCAGCAGCTGGGGACAGGGGGACACTGAAGCTTTCTTT. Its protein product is CASSWGQGDTEAFF.

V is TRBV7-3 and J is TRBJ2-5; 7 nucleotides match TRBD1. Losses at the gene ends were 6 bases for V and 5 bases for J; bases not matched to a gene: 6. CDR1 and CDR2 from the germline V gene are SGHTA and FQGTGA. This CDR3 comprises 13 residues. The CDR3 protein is CASSSGGVETQYF. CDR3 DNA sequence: TGTGCCAGCAGTTCAGGGGGAGTGGAGACCCAGTACTTC.

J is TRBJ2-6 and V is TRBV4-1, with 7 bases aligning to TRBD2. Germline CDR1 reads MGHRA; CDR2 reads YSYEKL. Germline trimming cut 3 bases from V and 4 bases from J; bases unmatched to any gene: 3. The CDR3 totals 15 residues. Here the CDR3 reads CASSQTGLGANVLTF. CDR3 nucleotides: TGCGCCAGCAGCCAGACGGGACTAGGGGCCAACGTCCTGACTTTC.

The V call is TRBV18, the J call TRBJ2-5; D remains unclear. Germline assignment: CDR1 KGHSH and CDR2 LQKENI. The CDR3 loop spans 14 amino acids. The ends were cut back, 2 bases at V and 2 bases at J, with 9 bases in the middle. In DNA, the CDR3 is TGTGCCAGCTCACCAGGTCTGGCACAAGAGACCCAGTACTTC. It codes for CASSPGLAQETQYF.

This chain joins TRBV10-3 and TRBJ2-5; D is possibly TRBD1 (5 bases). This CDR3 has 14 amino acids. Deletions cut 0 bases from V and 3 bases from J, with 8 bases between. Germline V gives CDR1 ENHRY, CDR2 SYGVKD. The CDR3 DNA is TGTGCCATCAGTGAGTCGTCAGGGAAAGAGACCCAGTACTTC. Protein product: CAISESSGKETQYF.

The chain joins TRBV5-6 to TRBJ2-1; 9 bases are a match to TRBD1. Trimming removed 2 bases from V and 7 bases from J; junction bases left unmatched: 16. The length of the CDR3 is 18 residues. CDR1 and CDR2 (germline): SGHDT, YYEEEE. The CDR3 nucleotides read TGTGCCAGCAGCTTACTAAGGGAGGGGGACAGGGCGTCGAATGAGCAGTTCTTC. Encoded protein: CASSLLREGDRASNEQFF.

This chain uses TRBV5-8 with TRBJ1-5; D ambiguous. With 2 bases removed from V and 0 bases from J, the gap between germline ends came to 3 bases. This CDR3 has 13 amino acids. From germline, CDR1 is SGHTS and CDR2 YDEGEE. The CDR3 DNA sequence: TGTGCCAGCAGCTTTTATAGCAATCAGCCCCAGCATTTT. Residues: CASSFYSNQPQHF.

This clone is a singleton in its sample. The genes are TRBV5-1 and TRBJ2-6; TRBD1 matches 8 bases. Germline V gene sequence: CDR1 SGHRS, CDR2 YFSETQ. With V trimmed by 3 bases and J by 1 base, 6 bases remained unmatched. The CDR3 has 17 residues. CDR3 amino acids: CASSSGQAISGANVLTF. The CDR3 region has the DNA TGCGCCAGCAGCTCGGGACAGGCTATATCTGGGGCCAACGTCCTGACTTTC.

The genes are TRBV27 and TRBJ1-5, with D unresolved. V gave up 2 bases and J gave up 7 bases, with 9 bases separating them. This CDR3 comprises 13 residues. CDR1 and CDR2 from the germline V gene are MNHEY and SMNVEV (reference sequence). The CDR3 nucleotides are TGTGCCAGCAGTTTAGGGTCGGGACAGCCCCAGCATTTT. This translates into CASSLGSGQPQHF.

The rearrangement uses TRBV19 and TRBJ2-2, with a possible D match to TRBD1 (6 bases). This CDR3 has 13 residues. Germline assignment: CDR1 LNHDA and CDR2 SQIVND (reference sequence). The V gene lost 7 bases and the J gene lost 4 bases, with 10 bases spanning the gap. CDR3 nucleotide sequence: TGTGCCAGTAAAAAACAGGGCACCGGGGAGCTGTTTTTT. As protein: CASKKQGTGELFF. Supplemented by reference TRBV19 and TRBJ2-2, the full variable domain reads DGGITQSPKYLFRKEGQNVTLSCEQNLNHDAMYWYRQDPGQGLRLIYYSQIVNDFQKGDIAEGYSVSREKKESFPLTVTSAQKNPTAFYLCASKKQGTGELFFGEGSRLTVL.

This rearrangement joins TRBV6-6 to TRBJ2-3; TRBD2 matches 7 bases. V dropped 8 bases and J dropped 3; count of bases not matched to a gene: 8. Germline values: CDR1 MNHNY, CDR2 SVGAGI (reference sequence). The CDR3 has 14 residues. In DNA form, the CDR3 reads TGTGCCAGCTACAACGGGAGGTTTACAGATACGCAGTATTTT. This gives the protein CASYNGRFTDTQYF.